This TCR beta chain comes out of a study of shared clonotypes between healthy human individuals. Study results and limitations: The four-donor shared clonotypes exceeded non-shared clonotypes in generation probability, with non-shared ones scoring lower.

Naive-designated CD8 cells lacked CD45RO, were positively enriched for CCR7, and omitted terminally differentiated effector memory CD45RA+ cells. Genomic DNA of each subset was evenly split across several immunoSEQ plates. The table came from immunoSEQ multiplex PCR; TCRdb's copy has only in-frame clones and leaves some out. The repertoire holds some 2 million clones, 85% to 95% seen once, with 1.1% in the top ten. Remarks on this clone: What it binds is not known.

This CDR3 contains 15 residues. Trimming removed 4 bases from V and 4 bases from J; junction bases left unmatched: 5. Germline V lookup: CDR1 PRHDT, CDR2 FYEKMQ (reference sequence). The sequencing sample was made of naive CD8+ T cells sorted from blood. The chain combines TRBV13 with TRBJ2-2; 8 positions match TRBD2. The sequence came from a man between 18 and 29 years old in good health. The CDR3 loop reads CASSWGSGATGELFF. In nucleotides, the CDR3 is TGTGCCAGCAGCTGGGGTAGCGGGGCCACCGGGGAGCTGTTTTTT.